This T cell receptor beta chain was captured in a study of siplizumab effects on memory and regulatory T cells. For this clone: What it binds is not known.

TCRdb's copy holds only in-frame clones and misses some; the assay was immunoSEQ multiplex PCR. The sample contains 100,000 or so clones, roughly nine tenths of which appear only once. The CDR3 extends over 16 amino acids. Germline V gives CDR1 SGHDT, CDR2 YYEEEE. The trim removed 3 bases at V and 4 bases at J, leaving 10 bases unmatched. Study observations and caveats: The suppressive capacity of proliferating Tregs from siplizumab cultures remained unconfirmed. Siplizumab produced a significant reduction in alloreactive sequences that were traceable to unstimulated CD4+ memory cells.

The clonotype comes from a human donor in good health. The chain couples TRBV5-6 to TRBJ1-5, with 7 positions matching TRBD1. The sequencing sample was made of Tregs sorted from blood. The chain's CDR3 is CASSSLGDRLNQPQHF. In DNA form, the CDR3 reads TGTGCCAGCAGCTCCCTTGGGGACAGACTGAATCAGCCCCAGCATTTT.